This record covers a single T cell receptor (beta chain). Its specificity is unknown. This sample was included in a study of early T cells in non-severe SARS-CoV-2 infection. Turning to the study itself: The authors sequenced bulk RNA from unsorted whole blood, leaving chains unpaired.

The TCR library protocol attached unique molecular identifiers to the individual cDNA molecules. A single record per CDR3 protein comes from TCRdb applying MiXCR to the 5' RACE reads. This sample has more than 65,000 distinct CDR3 sequences; approximately 12% occur once, and the top ten carry 0.95% to 1.5%. General study findings and limits: Using VDJdb, the matching emphasized anti-spike CD8 responses while missing private and CD4 specificities.

Between the trimmed V and J ends, which lost 4 bases and 8 bases, there was a span of 6 bases. This CDR3 has 11 amino acids. Per germline, CDR1 SGHTA and CDR2 FQGNSA. The receptor was derived from an adult who was a healthcare worker with PCR-confirmed SARS-CoV-2 infection or an uninfected control (not recorded which). Source material: whole blood. The chain employs TRBV7-2 and TRBJ2-1; the D is unclear. The DNA of the CDR3 is TGTGCCAGCAGCTCGGCGTATGAGCAGTTCTTC. Protein: CASSSAYEQFF.